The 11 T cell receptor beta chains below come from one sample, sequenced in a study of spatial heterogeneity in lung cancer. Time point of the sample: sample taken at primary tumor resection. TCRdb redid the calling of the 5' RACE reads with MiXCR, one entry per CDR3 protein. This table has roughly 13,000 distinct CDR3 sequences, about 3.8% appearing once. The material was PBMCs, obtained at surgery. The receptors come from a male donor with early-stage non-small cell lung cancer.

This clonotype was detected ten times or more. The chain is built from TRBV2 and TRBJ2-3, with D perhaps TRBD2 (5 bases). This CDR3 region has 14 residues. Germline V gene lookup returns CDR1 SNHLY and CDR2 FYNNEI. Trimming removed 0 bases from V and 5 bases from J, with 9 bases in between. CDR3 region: CASSEAGVVDTQYF. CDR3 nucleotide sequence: TGTGCCAGCAGTGAAGCGGGAGTCGTAGATACGCAGTATTTT. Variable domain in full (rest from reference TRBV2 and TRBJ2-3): EPEVTQTPSHQVTQMGQEVILRCVPISNHLYFYWYRQILGQKVEFLVSFYNNEISEKSEIFDDQFSVERPDGSNFTLKIRSTKLEDSAMYFCASSEAGVVDTQYFGPGTRLTVL.

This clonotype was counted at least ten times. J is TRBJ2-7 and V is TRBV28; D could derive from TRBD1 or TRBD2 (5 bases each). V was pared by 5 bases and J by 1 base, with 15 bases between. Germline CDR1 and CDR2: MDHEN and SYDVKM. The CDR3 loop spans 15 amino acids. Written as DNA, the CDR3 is TGTGCCAGCAGTACACCGGGACGGGATTCCTACGAGCAGTACTTC. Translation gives CASSTPGRDSYEQYF. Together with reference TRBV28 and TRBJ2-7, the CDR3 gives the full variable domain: DVKVTQSSRYLVKRTGEKVFLECVQDMDHENMFWYRQDPGLGLRLIYFSYDVKMKEKGDIPEGYSVSREKKERFSLILESASTNQTSMYLCASSTPGRDSYEQYFGPGTRLTVT.

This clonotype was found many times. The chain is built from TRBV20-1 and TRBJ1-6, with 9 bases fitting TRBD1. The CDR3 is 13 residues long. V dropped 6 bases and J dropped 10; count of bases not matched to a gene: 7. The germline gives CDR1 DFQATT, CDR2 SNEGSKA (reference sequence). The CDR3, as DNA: TGCAGTGCCGCGGACAGGGGAAGATCACCCCTCCACTTT. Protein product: CSAADRGRSPLHF.

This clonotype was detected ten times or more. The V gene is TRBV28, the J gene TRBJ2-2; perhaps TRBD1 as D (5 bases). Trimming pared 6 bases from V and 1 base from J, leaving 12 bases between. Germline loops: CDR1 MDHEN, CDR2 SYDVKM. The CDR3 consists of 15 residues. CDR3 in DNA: TGTGCCAGCAGGCCGGTGGACATGAACACCGGGGAGCTGTTTTTT. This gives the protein CASRPVDMNTGELFF. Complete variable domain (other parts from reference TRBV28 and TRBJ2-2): DVKVTQSSRYLVKRTGEKVFLECVQDMDHENMFWYRQDPGLGLRLIYFSYDVKMKEKGDIPEGYSVSREKKERFSLILESASTNQTSMYLCASRPVDMNTGELFFGEGSRLTVL.

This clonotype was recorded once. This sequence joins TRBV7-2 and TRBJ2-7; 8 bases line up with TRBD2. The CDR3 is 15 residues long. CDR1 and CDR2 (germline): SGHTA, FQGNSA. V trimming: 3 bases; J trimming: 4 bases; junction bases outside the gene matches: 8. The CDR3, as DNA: TGTGCCAGCAGCTTTTCCAGCGGGAGTGGGTACGAGCAGTACTTC. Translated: CASSFSSGSGYEQYF.

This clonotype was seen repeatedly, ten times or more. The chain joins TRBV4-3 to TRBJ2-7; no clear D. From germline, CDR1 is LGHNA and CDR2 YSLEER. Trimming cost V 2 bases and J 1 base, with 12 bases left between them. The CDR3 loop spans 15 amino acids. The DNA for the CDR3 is TGCGCCAGCAGCCAAATCCTTACGGAGTCCTACGAGCAGTACTTC. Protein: CASSQILTESYEQYF.

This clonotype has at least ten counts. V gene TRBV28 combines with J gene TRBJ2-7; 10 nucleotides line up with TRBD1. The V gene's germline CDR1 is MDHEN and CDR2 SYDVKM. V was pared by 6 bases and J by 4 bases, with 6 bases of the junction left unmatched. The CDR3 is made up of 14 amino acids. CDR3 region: CASRPGTGAYEQYF. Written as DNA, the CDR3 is TGTGCCAGCAGACCCGGGACAGGGGCATACGAGCAGTACTTC.

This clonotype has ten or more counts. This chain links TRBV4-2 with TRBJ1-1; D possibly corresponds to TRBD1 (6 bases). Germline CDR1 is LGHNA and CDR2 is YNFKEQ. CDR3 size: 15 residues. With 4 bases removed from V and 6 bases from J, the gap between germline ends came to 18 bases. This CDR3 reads CASSPLGGGSPEAFF. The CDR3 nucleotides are TGTGCCAGCAGCCCCCTAGGGGGGGGGAGCCCTGAAGCTTTCTTT.

Here the CDR3 DNA reads TGTGCCAGCAGTACGACTCCGGGACAGCAAGAGACCCAGTACTTC. Translating gives CASSTTPGQQETQYF. V is TRBV6-5 and J is TRBJ2-5; 7 bases align to TRBD1. Germline CDR1 and CDR2: MNHEY and SVGAGI. V was clipped by 5 bases and J by 2 bases; unmatched bases: 8. The CDR3 runs 15 residues.

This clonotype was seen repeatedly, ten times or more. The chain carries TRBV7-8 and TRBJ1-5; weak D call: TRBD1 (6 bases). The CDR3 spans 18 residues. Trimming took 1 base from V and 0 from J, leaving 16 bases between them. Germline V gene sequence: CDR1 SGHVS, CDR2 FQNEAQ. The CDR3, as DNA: TGTGCCAGCAGCTTAGGGCAGGCAGGGGCTTATAGCAATCAGCCCCAGCATTTT. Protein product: CASSLGQAGAYSNQPQHF.

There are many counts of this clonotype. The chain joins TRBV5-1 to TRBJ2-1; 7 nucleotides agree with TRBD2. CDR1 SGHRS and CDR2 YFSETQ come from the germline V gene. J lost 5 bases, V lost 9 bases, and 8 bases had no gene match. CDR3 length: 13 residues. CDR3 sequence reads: CATMTSPNNEQFF. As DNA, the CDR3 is TGCGCCACCATGACTAGCCCGAACAATGAGCAGTTCTTC. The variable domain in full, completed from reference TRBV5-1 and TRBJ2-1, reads KAGVTQTPRYLIKTRGQQVTLSCSPISGHRSVSWYQQTPGQGLQFLFEYFSETQRNKGNFPGRFSGRQFSNSRSEMNVSTLELGDSALYLCATMTSPNNEQFFGPGTRLTVL.